This T cell receptor beta chain is from a study of tumor-infiltrating lymphocytes in primary liver carcinoma. The wider study: Each of the growths was stage T1-T3 N0M0, extending about 4.2 to 11 cm across.

They got blood RNA out of unsorted whole blood and also pulled out germline DNA. Regarding this clonotype: Possible read error: a much larger clone is one base away.

V was clipped by 6 bases and J by 8 bases, with 13 bases between them. The CDR3 covers 12 residues. Per the germline V gene, CDR1 is MNHEY and CDR2 is SVGAGI. A constant-region primer served to make TCR beta cDNA from about 500 ng total RNA. A slightly modified ARM-PCR protocol with three nested multiplex PCR rounds produced these TCR beta libraries. Rounds one and two of PCR, each of 10 cycles, were primed with TRBV1-TRBV30 forward primers and a C-beta reverse primer. TCRdb processed the multiplex PCR reads anew with MiXCR; each CDR3 protein has one entry. The sample includes about 200,000 distinct CDR3 sequences, almost 65% of them seen just once.

V and J are TRBV6-5 and TRBJ1-1, with a weak D call TRBD1 (6 bases). Sequences were obtained from peripheral blood. The sequence was collected from a woman aged 55-69 years with primary liver carcinoma and hepatitis B virus infection. As DNA, the CDR3 is TGTGCCAGCAGGAGAGGGACAAGGGAAGCTTTCTTT. It translates to CASRRGTREAFF.